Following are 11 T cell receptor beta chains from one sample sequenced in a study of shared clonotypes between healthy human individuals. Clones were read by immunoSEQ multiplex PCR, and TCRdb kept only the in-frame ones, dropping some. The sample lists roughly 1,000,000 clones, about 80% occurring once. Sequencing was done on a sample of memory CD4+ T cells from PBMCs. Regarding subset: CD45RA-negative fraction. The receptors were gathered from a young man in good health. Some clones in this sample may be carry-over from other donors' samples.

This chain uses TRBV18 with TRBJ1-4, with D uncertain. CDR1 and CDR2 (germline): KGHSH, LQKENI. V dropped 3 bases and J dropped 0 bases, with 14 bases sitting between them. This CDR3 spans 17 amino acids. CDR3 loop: CASSPSVRTATNEKLFF. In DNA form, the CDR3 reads TGTGCCAGCTCACCCTCCGTCAGAACTGCAACTAATGAAAAACTGTTTTTT. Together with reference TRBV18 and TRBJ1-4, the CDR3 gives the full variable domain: NAGVMQNPRHLVRRRGQEARLRCSPMKGHSHVYWYRQLPEEGLKFMVYLQKENIIDESGMPKERFSAEFPKEGPSILRIQQVVRGDSAAYFCASSPSVRTATNEKLFFGSGTQLSVL.

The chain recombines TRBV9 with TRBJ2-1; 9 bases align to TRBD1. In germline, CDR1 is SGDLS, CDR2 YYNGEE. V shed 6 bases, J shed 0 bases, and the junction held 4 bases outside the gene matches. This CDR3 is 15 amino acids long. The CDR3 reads CASTLTGGSYNEQFF. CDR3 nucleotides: TGTGCCAGCACCTTGACAGGGGGCTCCTACAATGAGCAGTTCTTC.

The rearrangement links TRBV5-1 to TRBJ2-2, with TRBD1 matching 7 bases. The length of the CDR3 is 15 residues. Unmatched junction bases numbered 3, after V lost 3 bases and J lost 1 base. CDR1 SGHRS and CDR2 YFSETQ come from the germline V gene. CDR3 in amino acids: CASSSGQVNTGELFF. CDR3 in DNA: TGCGCCAGCAGCTCTGGACAGGTGAACACCGGGGAGCTGTTTTTT.

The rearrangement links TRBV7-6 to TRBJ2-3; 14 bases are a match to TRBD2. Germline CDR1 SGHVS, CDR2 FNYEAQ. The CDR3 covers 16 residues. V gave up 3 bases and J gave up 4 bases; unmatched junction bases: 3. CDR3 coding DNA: TGTGCCAGCAGCTTGGGACTAGCGGGAGCACCAGATACGCAGTATTTT. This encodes CASSLGLAGAPDTQYF.

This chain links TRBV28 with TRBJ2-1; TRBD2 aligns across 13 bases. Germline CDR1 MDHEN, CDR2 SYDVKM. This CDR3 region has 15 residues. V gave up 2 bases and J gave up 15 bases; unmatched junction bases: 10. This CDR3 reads CASSLTSGRASSLFF. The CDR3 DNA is TGTGCCAGCAGTTTAACTAGCGGGAGGGCATCAAGTTTGTTCTTC.

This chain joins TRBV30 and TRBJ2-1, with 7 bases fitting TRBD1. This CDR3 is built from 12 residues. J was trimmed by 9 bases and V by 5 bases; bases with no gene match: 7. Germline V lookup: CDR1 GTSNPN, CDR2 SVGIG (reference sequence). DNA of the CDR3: TGTGCCTGGGCCGACAGGGTGGGTGAGCAGTTCTTC. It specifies CAWADRVGEQFF.

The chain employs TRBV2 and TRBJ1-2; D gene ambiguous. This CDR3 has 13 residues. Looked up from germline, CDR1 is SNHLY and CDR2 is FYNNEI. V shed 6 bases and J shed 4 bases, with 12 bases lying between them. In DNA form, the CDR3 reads TGTGCCAGCAGCGGCCAGACGTTCTATGGCTACACCTTC. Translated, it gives CASSGQTFYGYTF.

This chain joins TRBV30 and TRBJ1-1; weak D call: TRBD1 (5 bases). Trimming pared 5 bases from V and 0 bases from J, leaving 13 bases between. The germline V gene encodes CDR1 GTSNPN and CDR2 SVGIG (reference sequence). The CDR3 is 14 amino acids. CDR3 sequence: CAWARGLVNTEAFF. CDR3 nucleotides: TGTGCCTGGGCTCGGGGCTTGGTGAACACTGAAGCTTTCTTT.

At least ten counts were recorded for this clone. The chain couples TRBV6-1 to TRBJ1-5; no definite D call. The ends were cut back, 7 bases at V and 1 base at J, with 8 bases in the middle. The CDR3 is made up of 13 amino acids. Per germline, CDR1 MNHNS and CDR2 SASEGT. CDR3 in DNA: TGTGCCAGCAATAGCTGGAGCAATCAGCCCCAGCATTTT. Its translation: CASNSWSNQPQHF.

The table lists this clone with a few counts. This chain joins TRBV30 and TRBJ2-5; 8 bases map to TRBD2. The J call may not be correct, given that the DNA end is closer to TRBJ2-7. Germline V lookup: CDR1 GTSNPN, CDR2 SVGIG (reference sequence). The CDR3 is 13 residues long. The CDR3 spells CAWSWGLDAEQYF. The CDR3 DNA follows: TGTGCCTGGAGTTGGGGACTAGACGCCGAGCAGTACTTC.

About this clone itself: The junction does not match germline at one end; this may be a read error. The CDR3 sequence: CASRAHNTGEPFF. The CDR3 DNA is TGTGCCAGCAGGGCCCACAACACCGGGGAGCCGTTTTTT. This chain joins TRBV6-5 and TRBJ2-2; possible D gene TRBD2, 5 bases. Germline V gives CDR1 MNHEY, CDR2 SVGAGI. The CDR3 runs 13 residues.